The source of this T cell receptor (beta chain) is a study of blood T cells in healthy people across ages. Across the whole study: Template switching retrieved approximately one barcoded beta molecule for each two T cells.

Primed by a sample-barcoded 5' primer and a J-beta primer mix, a second PCR proceeded for 7 to 11 cycles. In TCRdb, the 5' RACE reads were re-called with MiXCR into one record per CDR3 protein. Of about 1.8 million distinct CDR3 sequences in the sample, 49% are singletons; the top ten hold around 2.1%. V lost 8 bases and J 5 bases, leaving 16 bases between the germline ends. The CDR3 contains 13 residues. The V and J genes are TRBV12-3 or TRBV12-4 and TRBJ2-7; D call uncertain. The source material was blood. The receptor's source is a woman in her forties in good health. The CDR3 spells CASGRSNVHEQYF. CDR3 DNA sequence: TGTGCCAGCGGTAGATCCAACGTCCACGAGCAGTACTTC.